The 12 T cell receptor beta chains reported below all come from one sample, sequenced in a study of esophageal squamous cell carcinoma under preoperative chemotherapy (dated 2018 in TCRdb). The library was built by means of PCR. Sequencer: HiSeq X Ten. TCRdb reprocessing: public reads trimmed at Q25 with fastp, clones called with MiXCR, in-frame beta chains kept. Each entry is one CDR3 protein sequence, shown with its most common DNA and genes. The sample table records roughly 30,000 distinct CDR3 sequences; 52% of these occur just once. The top ten clones comprise roughly 23% of the sample. Taken with the paper, the label for time point translates to: after preoperative PTX-NDP chemotherapy. Collection of the sample occurred from a patient given preoperative chemotherapy. These receptors all stem from a human donor with esophageal squamous cell carcinoma. The donor label of this sample is uncertain.

This clonotype was detected once. The rearrangement links TRBV12-5 to TRBJ2-6, with D possibly being TRBD1 (5 bases). The CDR3 spans 17 residues. The V end was cut by 4 bases, the J end by 18 bases, with 31 bases between. Germline V CDR1 and CDR2: LGHNT, FRNRAP. CDR3 amino acids: CASGSCGPPPGANVQTF. In DNA form, the CDR3 reads TGTGCTAGTGGTTCCTGCGGTCCCCCCCCTGGGGCCAACGTGCAGACTTTC.

With regard to this clonotype: Mismatch with germline at one junction end may stem from a read error. The J gene is TRBJ2-3, the V gene TRBV7-8, with 8 positions matching TRBD2. CDR3 length equals 15 residues. Per germline, CDR1 SGHVS and CDR2 FQNEAQ. The CDR3 here is CGGGFGGRGKETQYF. In nucleotides, the CDR3 is TGTGGCGGGGGGTTCGGGGGGCGTGGCAAAGAGACGCAGTATTTC.

The chain is built from TRBV7-6 and TRBJ2-3; TRBD2 might be the D (7 bases). The end of the DNA fits TRBJ2-7 better, so the J call may be wrong. Germline V lookup: CDR1 SGHVS, CDR2 FNYEAQ. The CDR3 runs 17 residues. CDR3 DNA: TGTGCCAGCAGCGCGGGTCGCGGGGGCCGCGACCAAGATACGCAGTACTTC. Protein product: CASSAGRGGRDQDTQYF.

CDR3 in amino acids: CARSGGRSPDTQYF. DNA of the CDR3: TGTGCGAGGAGCGGCGGCCGGAGCCCAGATACGCAGTATTTT. V and J are TRBV7-2 and TRBJ2-3; TRBD2 is a possible D gene (5 bases). Germline CDR1 and CDR2: SGHTA and FQGNSA. This CDR3 contains 14 residues.

This chain joins TRBV24-1 and TRBJ2-7, with TRBD1 identical over 9 bases. Germline CDR1 KGHDR, CDR2 SFDVKD. The CDR3 is made up of 16 amino acids. Trimming cost V 3 bases and J 6 bases; bases outside gene matches: 11. The DNA for the CDR3 is TGTGCCACCAGTGATGCCGGGACAGGGTATCGCAGCGAGCAGTACTTC. It codes for CATSDAGTGYRSEQYF.

The chain recombines TRBV5-1 with TRBJ2-1; no clear D gene. CDR3 length: 13 amino acids. V lost 0 bases, J lost 9 bases, and 10 bases lay in between. Per germline, CDR1 SGHRS and CDR2 YFSETQ. CDR3 DNA: TGCGCCAGCAGCTTGGGAACGGGTGGTGAGCAGTTCTTC. Its translation: CASSLGTGGEQFF.

This clonotype was detected many times. The rearrangement uses TRBV7-2 and TRBJ2-7; TRBD1 matches 8 bases. Germline V gene lookup returns CDR1 SGHTA and CDR2 FQGNSA. J lost 2 bases, V lost 1 base, and 7 bases had no gene match. The CDR3 totals 16 residues. CDR3 sequence: CASSLGGQGYAYEQYF. DNA for the CDR3: TGTGCCAGCAGCTTAGGAGGACAGGGCTATGCCTACGAGCAGTACTTC.

This clonotype was seen many times. This chain joins TRBV10-2 and TRBJ2-1; 13 bases are a match to TRBD2. Germline V gene lookup returns CDR1 WSHSY and CDR2 SAAADI. CDR3 length equals 16 residues. Trimming removed 3 bases from V and 6 bases from J; junction bases left unmatched: 5. The CDR3 DNA sequence: TGCGCCAGCAGTGATTTCGGGACTAGCGGGGCCAATGAGCAGTTCTTC. Encoded protein: CASSDFGTSGANEQFF.

The rearrangement uses TRBV6-1 and TRBJ2-3, with a weak D call TRBD2 (6 bases). The closer fit of TRBJ2-7 to the DNA end suggests the J call may be wrong. CDR1 and CDR2 (germline): MNHNS, SASEGT. CDR3 length equals 16 residues. CDR3 sequence: CASSRTQLGGADTQYF. CDR3 bases: TGTGCCAGCAGTCGCACCCAGCTGGGCGGGGCAGATACGCAGTACTTC.

Of note for this clonotype: Sequence at one end of the junction differs from germline and may be a read error. The rearrangement uses TRBV6-1 and TRBJ2-5; 8 nucleotides line up with TRBD2. The germline V gene has CDR1 MNHNS and CDR2 SASEGT. This CDR3 comprises 16 residues. The CDR3 nucleotides are TGTGCCAGCGGGGGCCACGGGGGGGGCGACGCAGAGACCCAGTATTTC. Translating gives CASGGHGGGDAETQYF.

The gene calls are TRBV7-3 and TRBJ2-5; D is tentatively TRBD1 or TRBD2 (6 bases each). The CDR3 is 15 residues long. Germline V CDR1 and CDR2: SGHTA, FQGTGA. CDR3 protein: CGSRFGGRDKDTQYF. The DNA of the CDR3 is TGTGGTAGCAGGTTCGGGGGTCGGGACAAAGATACGCAGTACTTC.

This clonotype was seen many times. The chain is built from TRBV7-2 and TRBJ2-1, with D unresolved. The CDR3 consists of 15 residues. CDR1 is SGHTA, CDR2 FQGNSA, per germline. The V and J ends lost 0 bases and 0 bases respectively, with 6 bases between them. CDR3 in DNA: TGTGCCAGCAGCTTAGCACCCAGCTCCTACAATGAGCAGTTCTTC. This translates into CASSLAPSSYNEQFF. The entire variable domain, with the rest obtained from reference TRBV7-2 and TRBJ2-1, is as follows: GAGVSQSPSNKVTEKGKDVELRCDPISGHTALYWYRQSLGQGLEFLIYFQGNSAPDKSGLPSDRFSAERTGGSVSTLTIQRTQQEDSAVYLCASSLAPSSYNEQFFGPGTRLTVL.